What follows are 20 T cell receptor beta chains derived from one specimen sequenced in a study of blood T cell repertoires in COVID-19. Only in-frame clones appear in the TCRdb table, and some are missing; sequencing was by immunoSEQ multiplex PCR. Of approximately 58,000 clones listed, about 85% are singletons. Sample: peripheral blood. These receptors were collected from a man aged 35-49 years with active COVID-19.

The rearrangement links TRBV11-2 to TRBJ1-2, with 7 bases aligning to TRBD1. The CDR3 has 13 amino acids. J was trimmed by 5 bases and V by 4 bases; bases with no gene match: 4. Germline CDR1 SGHAT, CDR2 FQNNGV. The CDR3 is CASSSGQLYGYTF. CDR3 coding DNA: TGTGCCAGCAGCTCGGGACAGCTTTATGGCTACACCTTC.

The gene calls are TRBV9 and TRBJ2-5; 9 bases fit TRBD2. Germline trimming cut 5 bases from V and 4 bases from J; bases unmatched to any gene: 9. CDR1 is SGDLS and CDR2 is YYNGEE in the germline V gene. This CDR3 spans 15 amino acids. The CDR3 DNA reads TGTGCCAGCAGTTCGTTGCGGGAGGGCCGAGAGACCCAGTACTTC. Its protein product is CASSSLREGRETQYF.

This rearrangement joins TRBV28 to TRBJ1-4, with unresolved D. Germline V gives CDR1 MDHEN, CDR2 SYDVKM. The V gene lost 1 base and the J gene lost 8 bases, with 11 bases spanning the gap. This CDR3 contains 14 residues. The CDR3 DNA reads as TGTGCCAGCAGTTTATATAGTGCCGGGGAAAAACTGTTTTTT. As protein: CASSLYSAGEKLFF.

V gene TRBV11-2 combines with J gene TRBJ2-1, with D unresolved. This CDR3 is 12 amino acids long. Germline V gene sequence: CDR1 SGHAT, CDR2 FQNNGV. The V end was cut by 1 base, the J end by 9 bases, with 7 bases between. The CDR3 bases are TGTGCCAGCAGCTTAGCTCCACTTGAGCAGTTCTTC. Protein: CASSLAPLEQFF.

This chain uses TRBV18 with TRBJ2-1; tentatively, D is TRBD2 (6 bases). The CDR3 loop spans 14 amino acids. Looked up from germline, CDR1 is KGHSH and CDR2 is LQKENI. With 2 bases removed from V and 6 bases from J, the gap between germline ends came to 11 bases. CDR3 bases: TGTGCCAGCTCACCAAGTGGAGGGTTCAATGAGCAGTTCTTC. Translation gives CASSPSGGFNEQFF.

J is TRBJ2-2 and V is TRBV5-6; the match to TRBD1 covers 9 bases. Germline V gene data show CDR1 as SGHDT and CDR2 as YYEEEE. The V segment lost 4 bases and the J segment 4 bases; nucleotides outside the gene matches: 11. CDR3 length: 17 amino acids. CDR3 sequence reads: CASSPPRGQGGTGELFF. The CDR3 nucleotides are TGTGCCAGCAGCCCCCCTAGGGGACAGGGTGGCACCGGGGAGCTGTTTTTT.

There are a few counts of this clone. The V call is TRBV7-9, the J call TRBJ1-1; D is unclear. Trimming removed 5 bases from V and 2 bases from J, with 21 bases in between. This CDR3 region has 17 residues. Germline loops: CDR1 SEHNR, CDR2 FQNEAQ (reference sequence). The CDR3 spells CASSRREQILTNTEAFF. The CDR3 DNA sequence: TGTGCCAGCAGCCGGAGGGAACAGATTTTGACTAACACTGAAGCTTTCTTT.

The chain carries TRBV13 and TRBJ2-3, with 10 nucleotides matching TRBD2. Looked up from germline, CDR1 is PRHDT and CDR2 is FYEKMQ (reference sequence). The CDR3 totals 18 residues. V was clipped by 5 bases and J by 5 bases; unmatched bases: 16. This CDR3 is CASSPRASSGRALDTQYF. The CDR3 DNA reads TGTGCCAGCAGCCCAAGGGCCTCGAGCGGGAGGGCCCTAGATACGCAGTATTTT.

The rearrangement uses TRBV11-2 and TRBJ2-7; 8 bases fit TRBD1. The CDR3 sequence is 16 residues long. Germline V lookup: CDR1 SGHAT, CDR2 FQNNGV. V trimming: 4 bases; J trimming: 3 bases; junction bases outside the gene matches: 11. The CDR3 protein is CASSSPKPTGDYEQYF. CDR3 DNA: TGTGCCAGCAGCTCCCCCAAACCGACAGGGGACTACGAGCAGTACTTC.

This rearrangement joins TRBV15 to TRBJ1-1; tentative D call: TRBD1 (5 bases). The germline V gene has CDR1 LNHNV and CDR2 YYDKDF (reference sequence). This CDR3 has 14 residues. The V end was cut by 0 bases, the J end by 6 bases, with 11 bases between. The CDR3 nucleotides read TGTGCCACCAGCAGAGAGGGGGGTTTCCCTGAAGCTTTCTTT. Translated: CATSREGGFPEAFF.

The chain recombines TRBV27 with TRBJ2-3; 7 bases line up with TRBD1. Germline V gene data show CDR1 as MNHEY and CDR2 as SMNVEV (reference sequence). The CDR3 contains 16 residues. Trimming cost V 5 bases and J 1 base; bases outside gene matches: 9. Here the CDR3 DNA reads TGTGCCAGCAGTAGGCAGACAGGGCTGCGCACAGATACGCAGTATTTT. Translated, it gives CASSRQTGLRTDTQYF.

The chain employs TRBV6-5 and TRBJ2-1; 9 positions match TRBD2. Trimming took 4 bases from V and 3 from J; bases not matched to a gene: 7. The germline gives CDR1 MNHEY, CDR2 SVGAGI. The CDR3 sequence is 16 residues long. The CDR3 bases are TGTGCCAGCAGTTTATTAGCGGGAGAATACTACAATGAGCAGTTCTTC. This sequence encodes CASSLLAGEYYNEQFF.

The rearrangement links TRBV10-3 to TRBJ2-2, with TRBD1 matching over 9 bases. Germline assignment: CDR1 ENHRY and CDR2 SYGVKD. The CDR3 has 16 residues. J gave up 4 bases and V 6 bases, and 9 bases lay outside the gene matches. CDR3 amino acids: CAIRSGQGILTGELFF. The CDR3 region has the DNA TGTGCCATCAGATCGGGACAGGGCATACTCACCGGGGAGCTGTTTTTT.

The rearrangement uses TRBV30 and TRBJ1-2; TRBD1 might be the D (6 bases). V lost 1 base, J lost 5 bases, and 20 bases lay in between. The CDR3 length is 16 residues. Germline CDR1 reads GTSNPN; CDR2 reads SVGIG (reference sequence). The CDR3 sequence is CAWSAVFGGGGYGYTF. The CDR3 bases are TGTGCCTGGAGTGCTGTTTTTGGTGGGGGCGGGTATGGCTACACCTTC.

V and J are TRBV7-8 and TRBJ2-5; D is uncertain. CDR3 length equals 12 residues. The V gene's germline CDR1 is SGHVS and CDR2 FQNEAQ. With 10 bases removed from V and 0 bases from J, the gap between germline ends came to 9 bases. DNA for the CDR3: TGTGCCACGATGAGGTACCAAGAGACCCAGTACTTC. This encodes CATMRYQETQYF.

The chain uses TRBV10-3 and TRBJ1-2, with 7 bases lining up with TRBD1. V lost 7 bases and J lost 10; bases outside the gene matches: 9. The CDR3 covers 12 residues. Germline loops: CDR1 ENHRY, CDR2 SYGVKD. The CDR3 DNA reads as TGTGCCATCAATGCAGGGGGTTATTTCTACACCTTC. Its protein is CAINAGGYFYTF.

This chain uses TRBV29-1 with TRBJ2-7; 9 bases fit TRBD1. This CDR3 comprises 14 residues. The junction had 11 bases not matched to a gene; V was cut back by 5 bases and J by 6 bases. Germline assignment: CDR1 SQVTM and CDR2 ANQGSEA. CDR3 nucleotide sequence: TGCAGCGTTTCAGGACAGGGGATAGCCGGCGAGCAGTACTTC. Amino acid sequence: CSVSGQGIAGEQYF.

The chain has TRBV19 and TRBJ1-1; D is undetermined. Trimming removed 1 base from V and 1 base from J, with 10 bases in between. Germline V CDR1 and CDR2: LNHDA, SQIVND (reference sequence). The CDR3 has 15 amino acids. CDR3 DNA: TGTGCCAGTAGTATAGGGGTAGCGGGGAACACTGAAGCTTTCTTT. Translation gives CASSIGVAGNTEAFF. Based on the CDR3 plus reference TRBV19 and TRBJ1-1, the full variable domain is DGGITQSPKYLFRKEGQNVTLSCEQNLNHDAMYWYRQDPGQGLRLIYYSQIVNDFQKGDIAEGYSVSREKKESFPLTVTSAQKNPTAFYLCASSIGVAGNTEAFFGQGTRLTVV.

This clone showed up just once. The J gene is TRBJ1-6, the V gene TRBV14; tentative D call: TRBD1 (6 bases). V lost 4 bases, J lost 6 bases, and 16 bases lay in between. Germline V gives CDR1 SGHDN, CDR2 FVKESK. The CDR3 length is 16 residues. CDR3 in DNA: TGTGCCAGCAGCCCCAGGACAGCTATAACTAATTCACCCCTCCACTTT. Protein sequence: CASSPRTAITNSPLHF.

The V and J genes are TRBV7-2 and TRBJ1-1; D is possibly TRBD1 (5 bases). There are 17 residues in the CDR3. Germline values: CDR1 SGHTA, CDR2 FQGNSA. With 1 base removed from V and 4 bases from J, the gap between germline ends came to 19 bases. CDR3 sequence: CASSLDGGFRMPTEAFF. CDR3 coding DNA: TGTGCCAGCAGCTTAGATGGGGGGTTCCGGATGCCCACTGAAGCTTTCTTT.